A selection of T cell receptor beta chains follows, all from one sample in a study of spatial heterogeneity in lung cancer. TCRdb re-analysed the 5' RACE reads in MiXCR, keeping a single row per CDR3 protein. Among 8,000 to 9,500 distinct CDR3 sequences listed, more than 6% were seen once. The input for sequencing was lung tumor tissue, taken at surgery. These receptors were collected from a male donor with early-stage non-small cell lung cancer. Both conserved end residues are part of each CDR3. A D gene is named only where the DNA matches it firmly. Some rows have no size entry. The others give once, few or many, or a class for an expanded clone.

v_call,cdr3_length,clone_size,j_call,d_call,cdr3_nt,cdr3_aa
TRBV4-3,18,many,TRBJ2-2,-,TGCGCCAGCAGCCAAGACTTTCCCAGGGGGGCCGGAGGGTTTAGGCTGTTTTTT,CASSQDFPRGAGGFRLFF
TRBV28,16,many,TRBJ2-7,TRBD1,TGTGCCAGCAGTCCCCTGTCCGGGACAGGGGGTAGAGAGCAGTACTTC,CASSPLSGTGGREQYF
TRBV6-5,14,medium-sized,TRBJ1-2,-,TGTGCCAGCCGTTTCGGGACCGATACCTATGGCTACACCTTC,CASRFGTDTYGYTF
TRBV3-1,16,many,TRBJ2-1,-,TGTGCCAGCAGCCAAGCCCCGGAGGAGGCTTCAGATGAGCAGTTCTTC,CASSQAPEEASDEQFF
TRBV4-1,12,many,TRBJ1-2,-,TGCGCCAGCAGCTCCGGACTGGGAGGCTACACCTTC,CASSSGLGGYTF
TRBV6-6,15,medium-sized,TRBJ1-5,-,TGTGCCAGCAGAAATGCCCACGATGGCAATCAGCCCCAGCATTTT,CASRNAHDGNQPQHF
TRBV30,12,many,TRBJ2-5,TRBD1,TGTGCCTGGAGTGGACAGGGGGAGACCCAGTACTTC,CAWSGQGETQYF
TRBV7-9,16,many,TRBJ2-1,TRBD2,TGTGCCAGCAGCTTATATCCCGAGCGGGGCAACAATGAGCAGTTCTTC,CASSLYPERGNNEQFF
TRBV3-1,14,many,TRBJ2-5,-,TGTGCCAGCAGCCGCGATCAAGGGAGGGAGACCCAGTACTTC,CASSRDQGRETQYF
TRBV29-1,14,many,TRBJ2-2,TRBD2,TGCAGCGTTAGGAGCGGGAGTAACACCGGGGAGCTGTTTTTT,CSVRSGSNTGELFF
TRBV27,12,medium-sized,TRBJ1-2,-,TGTGCCAGCAGTCAAACTAACTATGGCTACACCTTC,CASSQTNYGYTF
TRBV5-4,17,-,TRBJ2-3,-,TGTGCCAGCATCGGCGGTAGAGGGAGTAGATTCACAGATACGCAGTATTTT,CASIGGRGSRFTDTQYF
TRBV4-1,15,few,TRBJ2-7,-,TGCGCCAGCAGCCAAGATCTTGGCAGTTCCTACGAGCAGTACTTC,CASSQDLGSSYEQYF
TRBV11-2,15,many,TRBJ2-7,-,TGTGCCAGCAGCTCCCTGAAGGTTGCTCCCTACGAGCAGTACTTC,CASSSLKVAPYEQYF
TRBV6-1,15,medium-sized,TRBJ2-6,-,TGTGCCAGCACCAAGGTCGTCTTTGGGGCCAACGTCCTGACTTTC,CASTKVVFGANVLTF
TRBV15,15,medium-sized,TRBJ2-3,-,TGTGCCACCAGCAGTGGGATGGGGCCCACAGATACGCAGTATTTT,CATSSGMGPTDTQYF
TRBV5-1,15,many,TRBJ2-3,-,TGCGCCAGCAGAGAGCTAGCCCTCGAGACGGATACGCAGTATTTT,CASRELALETDTQYF
TRBV7-8,15,many,TRBJ2-5,-,TGTGCCAGCAGCTATCAGACAGCTCCCCAAGAGACCCAGTACTTC,CASSYQTAPQETQYF
TRBV6-1,14,-,TRBJ1-3,-,TGTGCCAGCAGTGCGGGGACCTCGAGAAACACCATATATTTT,CASSAGTSRNTIYF